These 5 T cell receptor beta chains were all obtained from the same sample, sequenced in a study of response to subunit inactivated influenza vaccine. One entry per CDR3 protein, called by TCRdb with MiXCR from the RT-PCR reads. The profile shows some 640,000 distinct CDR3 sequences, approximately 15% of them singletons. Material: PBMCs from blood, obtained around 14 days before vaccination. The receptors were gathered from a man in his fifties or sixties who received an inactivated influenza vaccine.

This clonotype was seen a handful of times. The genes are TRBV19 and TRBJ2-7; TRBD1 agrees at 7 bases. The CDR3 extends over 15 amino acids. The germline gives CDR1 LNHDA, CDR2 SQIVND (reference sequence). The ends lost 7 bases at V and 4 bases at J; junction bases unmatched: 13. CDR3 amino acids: CASTKRQGMAYEQYF. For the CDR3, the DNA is TGTGCCAGTACCAAAAGACAGGGTATGGCGTACGAGCAGTACTTC.

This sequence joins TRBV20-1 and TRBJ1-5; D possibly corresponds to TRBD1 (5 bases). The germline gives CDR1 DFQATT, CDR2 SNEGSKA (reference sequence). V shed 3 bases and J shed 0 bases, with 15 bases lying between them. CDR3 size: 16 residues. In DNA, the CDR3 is TGCAGTGCTAGTAACCGGGGGTCGCATAGCAATCAGCCCCAGCATTTT. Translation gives CSASNRGSHSNQPQHF.

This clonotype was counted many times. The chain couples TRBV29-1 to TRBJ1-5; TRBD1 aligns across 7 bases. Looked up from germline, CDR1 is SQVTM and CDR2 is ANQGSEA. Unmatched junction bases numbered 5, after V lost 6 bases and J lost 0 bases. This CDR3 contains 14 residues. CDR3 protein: CSVTQGDSNQPQHF. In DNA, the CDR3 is TGCAGCGTGACCCAGGGGGATAGCAATCAGCCCCAGCATTTT.

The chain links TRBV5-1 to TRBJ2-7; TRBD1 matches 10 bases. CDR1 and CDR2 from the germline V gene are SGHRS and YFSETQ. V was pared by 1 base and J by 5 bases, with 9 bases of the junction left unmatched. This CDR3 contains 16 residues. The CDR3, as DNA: TGCGCCAGCAGCTTGATCCCCCGGGACAGGGGCCACGAGCAGTACTTC. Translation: CASSLIPRDRGHEQYF.

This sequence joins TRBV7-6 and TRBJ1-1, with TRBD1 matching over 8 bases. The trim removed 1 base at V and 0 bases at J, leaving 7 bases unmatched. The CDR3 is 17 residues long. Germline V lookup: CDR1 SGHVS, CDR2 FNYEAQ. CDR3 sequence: CASSLEHRGTMNTEAFF. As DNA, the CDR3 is TGTGCCAGCAGCTTAGAACACAGGGGGACCATGAACACTGAAGCTTTCTTT. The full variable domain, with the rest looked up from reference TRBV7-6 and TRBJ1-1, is GAGVSQSPRYKVTKRGQDVALRCDPISGHVSLYWYRQALGQGPEFLTYFNYEAQQDKSGLPNDRFSAERPEGSISTLTIQRTEQRDSAMYRCASSLEHRGTMNTEAFFGQGTRLTVV.